Described below is a single T cell receptor beta chain sequence and its context. The antigen is undetermined. Authors' methods: From ImmunoSEQ came sequences covering only the junction and carrying no quality scores, so filtering differed. Clones were sequenced by immunoSEQ multiplex PCR, and TCRdb holds only the in-frame ones, with some missing. V and J calls and clone size follow that table, whereas D and trimming were derived from the DNA. Of about 580,000 clones listed, roughly 98% are singletons. The record originates from a study of shared clonotypes between healthy human individuals. Study-wide results and limits: Since donors were few, the genetic and exposure-history diversity represented was limited. In a few donors, around 5% of naive CD4 clonotypes appeared in common. Clonotype sharing among donors was thought likely to change with sequencing depth.

Naive CD8 cells comprised CD45RO-negative, CCR7-positively selected cells, excluding terminally differentiated effector memory CD45RA+ cells. The V gene's germline CDR1 is KGHSH and CDR2 LQKENI. The germline V and J ends were trimmed by 3 bases and 2 bases, with 9 bases remaining between them. CDR3 length: 14 residues. Input material: naive CD8+ T cells sorted from blood. The TCR was taken from a man aged 25-45 years in good health. This chain connects TRBV18 to TRBJ2-3; D is ambiguous. The CDR3: CASSPGPYTDTQYF. CDR3 in DNA: TGTGCCAGCTCACCCGGACCCTACACAGATACGCAGTATTTT.